This entry features one TCR beta chain sequence. Its specificity is unknown. V gave up 1 base and J gave up 0 bases, with 13 bases separating them. The CDR3 is made up of 17 amino acids. Per germline, CDR1 SGHNT and CDR2 YYREEE (reference sequence). Libraries were prepared by immunoSEQ multiplex PCR; TCRdb keeps only in-frame clonotypes and omits some of them. The sample includes roughly 200,000 clones, just over 90% of them seen just once. The source of the sample is a study of T cell responses to AZD1222 COVID-19 vaccine. Study-level findings and limits: Close to half of spike-specific TCRs reportedly recognize unmutated variant regions. At baseline, seropositivity was found in only six or seven AZD1222 recipients. With two AZD1222 doses given, Spike-specific TCR breadth and depth both rose.

Timing groups of about 4 and about 12 weeks for second doses were pooled. The chain links TRBV5-4 to TRBJ1-4; D possibly corresponds to TRBD1 (5 bases). The receptor was isolated from an adult who received the AZD1222 COVID-19 vaccine. The sequenced sample was peripheral blood, obtained 28 days after the second AZD1222 dose. The chain's CDR3 is CASSLSGRGATNEKLFF. As DNA, the CDR3 is TGTGCCAGCAGCTTGAGTGGAAGGGGAGCAACTAATGAAAAACTGTTTTTT.